This T cell receptor beta chain comes out of a study of blood T cell repertoires in COVID-19. Overall study: The United States, Italy and Spain were the sources of the acute and convalescent COVID-19 samples. The analysed material was cDNA or gDNA that came from T cells, B-cell-depleted T cells, or PBMCs.

Only one count was recorded for this clone. Per the study methods: Amplification from reference gene primers served as the basis for estimated nucleated cell counts. The repertoire was sequenced with immunoSEQ multiplex PCR; TCRdb's copy has only in-frame clones and lacks some. From that table come the V and J calls and clone size; the DNA was used to work out D and trimming. The data hold over 600,000 clones, with 85% to 90% observed a single time. The CDR3 has 14 amino acids. V was pared by 4 bases and J by 7 bases, with 14 bases between. Germline loops: CDR1 SGHKS, CDR2 YYEKEE (reference sequence).

The specimen sequenced was peripheral blood. This chain joins TRBV5-5 and TRBJ1-4; possible D gene TRBD1, 5 bases. The receptor was derived from a young woman with acute or convalescent COVID-19. CDR3 in DNA: TGTGCCAGCAGCATCAACCCGGGGGGTGAAAAACTGTTTTTT. Translation gives CASSINPGGEKLFF.